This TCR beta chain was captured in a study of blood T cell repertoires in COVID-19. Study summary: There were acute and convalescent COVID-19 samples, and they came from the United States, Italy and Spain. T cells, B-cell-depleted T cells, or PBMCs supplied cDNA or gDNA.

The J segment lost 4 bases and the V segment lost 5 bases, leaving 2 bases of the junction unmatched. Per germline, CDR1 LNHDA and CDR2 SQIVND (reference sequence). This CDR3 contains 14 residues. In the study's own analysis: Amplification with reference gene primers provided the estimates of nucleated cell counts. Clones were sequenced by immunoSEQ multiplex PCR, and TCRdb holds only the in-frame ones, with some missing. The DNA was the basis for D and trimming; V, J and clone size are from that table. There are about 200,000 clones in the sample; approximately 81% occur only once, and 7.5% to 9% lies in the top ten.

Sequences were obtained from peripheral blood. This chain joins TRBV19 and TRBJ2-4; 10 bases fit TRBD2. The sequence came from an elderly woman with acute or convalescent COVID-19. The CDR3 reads CASSQAGGKNIQYF. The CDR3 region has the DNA TGTGCCAGTAGTCAAGCGGGAGGGAAAAACATTCAGTACTTC. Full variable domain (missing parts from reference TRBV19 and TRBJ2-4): DGGITQSPKYLFRKEGQNVTLSCEQNLNHDAMYWYRQDPGQGLRLIYYSQIVNDFQKGDIAEGYSVSREKKESFPLTVTSAQKNPTAFYLCASSQAGGKNIQYFGAGTRLSVL.